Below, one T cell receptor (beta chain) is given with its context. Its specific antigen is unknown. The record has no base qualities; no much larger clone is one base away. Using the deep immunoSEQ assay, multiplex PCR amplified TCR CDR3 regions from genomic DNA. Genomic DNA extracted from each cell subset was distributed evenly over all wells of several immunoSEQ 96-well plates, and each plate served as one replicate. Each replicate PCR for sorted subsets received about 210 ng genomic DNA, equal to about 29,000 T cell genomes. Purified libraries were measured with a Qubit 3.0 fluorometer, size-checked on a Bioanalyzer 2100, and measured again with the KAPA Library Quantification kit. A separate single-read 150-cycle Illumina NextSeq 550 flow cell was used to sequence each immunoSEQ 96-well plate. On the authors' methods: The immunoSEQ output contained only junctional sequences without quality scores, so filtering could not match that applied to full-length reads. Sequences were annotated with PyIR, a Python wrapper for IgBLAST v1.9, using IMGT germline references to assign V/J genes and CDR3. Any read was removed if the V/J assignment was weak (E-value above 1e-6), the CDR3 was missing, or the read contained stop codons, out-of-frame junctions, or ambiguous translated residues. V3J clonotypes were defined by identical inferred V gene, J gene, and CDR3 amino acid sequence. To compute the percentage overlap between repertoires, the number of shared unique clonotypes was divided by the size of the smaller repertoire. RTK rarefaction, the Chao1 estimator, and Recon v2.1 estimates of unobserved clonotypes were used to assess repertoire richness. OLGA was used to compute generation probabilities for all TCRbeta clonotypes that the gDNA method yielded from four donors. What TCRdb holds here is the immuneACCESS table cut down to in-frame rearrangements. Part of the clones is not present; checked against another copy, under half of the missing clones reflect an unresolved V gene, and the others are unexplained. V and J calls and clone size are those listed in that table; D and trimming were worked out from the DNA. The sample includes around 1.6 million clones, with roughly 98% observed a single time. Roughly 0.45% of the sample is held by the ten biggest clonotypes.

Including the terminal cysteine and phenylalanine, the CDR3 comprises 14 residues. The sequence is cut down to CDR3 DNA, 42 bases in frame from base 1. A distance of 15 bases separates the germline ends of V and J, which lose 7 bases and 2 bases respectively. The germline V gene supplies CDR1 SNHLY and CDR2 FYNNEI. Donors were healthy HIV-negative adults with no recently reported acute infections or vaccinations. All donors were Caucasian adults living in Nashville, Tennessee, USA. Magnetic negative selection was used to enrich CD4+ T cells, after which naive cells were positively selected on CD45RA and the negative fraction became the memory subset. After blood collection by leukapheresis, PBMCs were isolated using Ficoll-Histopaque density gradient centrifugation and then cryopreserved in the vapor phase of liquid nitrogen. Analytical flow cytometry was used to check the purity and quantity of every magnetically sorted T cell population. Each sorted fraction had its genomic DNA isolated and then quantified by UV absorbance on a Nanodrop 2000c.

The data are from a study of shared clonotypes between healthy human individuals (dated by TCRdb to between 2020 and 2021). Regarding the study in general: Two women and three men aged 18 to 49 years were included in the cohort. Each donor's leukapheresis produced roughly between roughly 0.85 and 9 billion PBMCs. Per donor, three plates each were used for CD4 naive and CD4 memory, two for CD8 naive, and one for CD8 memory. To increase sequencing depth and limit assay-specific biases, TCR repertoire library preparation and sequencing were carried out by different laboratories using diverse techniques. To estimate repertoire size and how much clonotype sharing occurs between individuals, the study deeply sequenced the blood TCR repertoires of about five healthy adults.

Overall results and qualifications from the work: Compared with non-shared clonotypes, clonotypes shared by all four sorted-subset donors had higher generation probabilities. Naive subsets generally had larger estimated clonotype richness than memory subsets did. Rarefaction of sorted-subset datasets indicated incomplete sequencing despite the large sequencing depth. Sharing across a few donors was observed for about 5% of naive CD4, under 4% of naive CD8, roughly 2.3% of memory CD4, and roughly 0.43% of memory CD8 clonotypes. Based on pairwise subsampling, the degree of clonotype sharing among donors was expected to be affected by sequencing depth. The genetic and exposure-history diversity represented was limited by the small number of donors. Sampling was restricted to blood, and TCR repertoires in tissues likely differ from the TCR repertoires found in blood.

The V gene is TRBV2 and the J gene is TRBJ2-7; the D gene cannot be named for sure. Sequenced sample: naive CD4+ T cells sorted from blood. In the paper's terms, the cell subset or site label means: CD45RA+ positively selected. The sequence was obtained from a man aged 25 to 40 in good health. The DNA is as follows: TGTGCCAGCAACCTTGACTTGCTCACCTACGAGCAGTACTTC. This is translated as CASNLDLLTYEQYF.